The clone carrying this T cell receptor beta chain was recorded at least ten times. TCRdb redid the calling of the 5' RACE reads with MiXCR, one entry per CDR3 protein. There are 25,000 to 35,000 distinct CDR3 sequences in the sample; 15% occur only once, and 25% to 35% lies in the top ten. CDR1 and CDR2 from the germline V gene are MNHEY and SVGEGT. The CDR3 has 13 residues. V was clipped by 6 bases and J by 4 bases, with 9 bases between them. This sample is part of a study of neurological immune-mediated disorders. Source material: PBMCs. The chain employs TRBV6-2 or TRBV6-3 and TRBJ1-4, with D uncertain. The receptor's source is a man between 65 and 85 years old in good health. The CDR3 is CASRPTSNEKLFF. The CDR3 bases are TGTGCCAGCAGACCTACGAGTAATGAAAAACTGTTTTTT.